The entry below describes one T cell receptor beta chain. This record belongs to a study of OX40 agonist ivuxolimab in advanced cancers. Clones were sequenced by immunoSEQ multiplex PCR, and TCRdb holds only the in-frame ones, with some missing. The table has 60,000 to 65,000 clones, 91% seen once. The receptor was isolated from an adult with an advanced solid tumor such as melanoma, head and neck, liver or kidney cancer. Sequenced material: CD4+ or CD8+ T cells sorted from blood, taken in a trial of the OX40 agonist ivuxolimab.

CDR3 residues: CASSLAASGIYEQYF. CDR3 DNA sequence: TGTGCCAGCAGCTTGGCGGCTAGCGGGATCTACGAGCAGTACTTC. V usage is TRBV5-8 and J usage is TRBJ2-7, with TRBD2 matching 9 bases. The germline V gene has CDR1 SGHTS and CDR2 YDEGEE. The CDR3 has 15 amino acids. Germline trimming cut 0 bases from V and 3 bases from J; bases unmatched to any gene: 4. The full variable domain, rest sourced from reference TRBV5-8 and TRBJ2-7, is EAGVTQSPTHLIKTRGQQATLRCSPISGHTSVYWYQQALGLGLQFLLWYDEGEERNRGNFPPRFSGRQFPNYSSELNVNALELEDSALYLCASSLAASGIYEQYFGPGTRLTVT.